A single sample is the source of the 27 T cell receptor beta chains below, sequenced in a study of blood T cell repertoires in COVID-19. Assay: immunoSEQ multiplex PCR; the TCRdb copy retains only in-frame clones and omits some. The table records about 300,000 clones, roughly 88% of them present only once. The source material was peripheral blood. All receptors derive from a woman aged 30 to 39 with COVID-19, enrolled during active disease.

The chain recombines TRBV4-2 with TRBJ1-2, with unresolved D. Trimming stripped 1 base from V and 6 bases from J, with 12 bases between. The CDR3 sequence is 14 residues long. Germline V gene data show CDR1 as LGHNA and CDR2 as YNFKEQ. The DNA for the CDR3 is TGTGCCAGCAGCCAAGGTCCGCGTCCCGATGGCTACACCTTC. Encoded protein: CASSQGPRPDGYTF.

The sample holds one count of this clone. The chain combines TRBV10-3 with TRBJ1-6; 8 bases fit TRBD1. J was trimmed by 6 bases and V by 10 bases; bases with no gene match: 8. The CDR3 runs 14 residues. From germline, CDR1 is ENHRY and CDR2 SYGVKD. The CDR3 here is CATRQGAGNSPLHF. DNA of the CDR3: TGTGCCACACGCCAGGGGGCGGGTAATTCACCCCTCCACTTT.

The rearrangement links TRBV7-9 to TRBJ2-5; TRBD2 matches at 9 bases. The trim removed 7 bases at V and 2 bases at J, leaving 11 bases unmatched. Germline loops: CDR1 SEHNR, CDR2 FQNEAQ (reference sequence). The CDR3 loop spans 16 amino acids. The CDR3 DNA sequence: TGTGCCAGCACAGGTATTAGCGGGGGTCCTCAAGAGACCCAGTACTTC. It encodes CASTGISGGPQETQYF.

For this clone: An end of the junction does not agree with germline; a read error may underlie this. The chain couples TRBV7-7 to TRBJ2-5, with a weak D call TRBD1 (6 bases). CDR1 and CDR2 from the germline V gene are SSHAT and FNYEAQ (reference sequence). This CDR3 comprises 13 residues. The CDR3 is CASSRDRLETQYF. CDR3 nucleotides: TGTGCTAGCAGCCGAGACAGGCTCGAGACCCAGTACTTC.

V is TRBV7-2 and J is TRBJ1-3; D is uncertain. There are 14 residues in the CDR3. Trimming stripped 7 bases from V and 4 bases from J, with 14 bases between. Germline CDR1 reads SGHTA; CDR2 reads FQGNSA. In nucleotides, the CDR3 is TGTGCCAGCATCATTGGCGCGGGAGGAAACACCATATATTTT. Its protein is CASIIGAGGNTIYF.

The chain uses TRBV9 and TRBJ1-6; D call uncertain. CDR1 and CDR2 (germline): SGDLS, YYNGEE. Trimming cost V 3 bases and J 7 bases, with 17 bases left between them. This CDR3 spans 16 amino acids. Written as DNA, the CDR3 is TGTGCCAGCAGCGAGGGAGGGCACCAGAGAAATTCACCCCTCCACTTT. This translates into CASSEGGHQRNSPLHF.

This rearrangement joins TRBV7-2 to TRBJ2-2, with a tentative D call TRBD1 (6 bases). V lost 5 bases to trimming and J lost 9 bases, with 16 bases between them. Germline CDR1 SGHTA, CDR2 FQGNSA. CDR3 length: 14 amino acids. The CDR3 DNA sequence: TGTGCCAGCAGCGCTGGTCAGGGGCACCGGGAGCTGTTTTTT. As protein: CASSAGQGHRELFF.

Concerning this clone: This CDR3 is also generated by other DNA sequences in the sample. The CDR3 nucleotides are TGTGCCAGCAGTCCACGGACAGCTGAAGCTTTCTTT. As protein: CASSPRTAEAFF. The chain carries TRBV12-3 or TRBV12-4 and TRBJ1-1; weak D call: TRBD1 (6 bases). Trimming shortened V by 5 bases and J by 6 bases, and 10 bases separated the two germline ends. The CDR3 is made up of 12 amino acids.

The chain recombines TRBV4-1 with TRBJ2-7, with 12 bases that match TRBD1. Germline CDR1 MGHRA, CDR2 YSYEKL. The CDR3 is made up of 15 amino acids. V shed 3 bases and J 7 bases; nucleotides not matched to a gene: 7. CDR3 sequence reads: CASSHPGQGALEQYF. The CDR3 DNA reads TGCGCCAGCAGCCATCCGGGACAGGGGGCACTTGAGCAGTACTTC.

The CDR3 DNA reads as TGTGCCAGCAGTTACGGACAGGGGATAGGGGAAAAACTGTTTTTT. Protein sequence: CASSYGQGIGEKLFF. The rearrangement uses TRBV6-6 and TRBJ1-4; TRBD1 agrees at 9 bases. Germline CDR1 is MNHNY and CDR2 is SVGAGI (reference sequence). V lost 2 bases, J lost 8 bases, and 6 bases stayed unmatched. The CDR3 runs to 15 residues.

The CDR3, as DNA: TGTGCCAGCTCACCCGGACAGGGCAGCGAGCAGTACGTC. Residues: CASSPGQGSEQYV. This chain joins TRBV18 and TRBJ2-7; 8 bases match TRBD1. CDR1 KGHSH and CDR2 LQKENI come from the germline V gene. Trimming removed 3 bases from V and 6 bases from J; junction bases left unmatched: 4. The CDR3 runs to 13 residues.

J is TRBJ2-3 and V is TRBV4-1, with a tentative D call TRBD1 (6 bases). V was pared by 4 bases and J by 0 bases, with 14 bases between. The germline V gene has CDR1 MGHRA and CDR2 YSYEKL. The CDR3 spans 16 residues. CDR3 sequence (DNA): TGCGCCAGCAGCCTGGGGGCCCACGCTAGCACAGATACGCAGTATTTT. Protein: CASSLGAHASTDTQYF.

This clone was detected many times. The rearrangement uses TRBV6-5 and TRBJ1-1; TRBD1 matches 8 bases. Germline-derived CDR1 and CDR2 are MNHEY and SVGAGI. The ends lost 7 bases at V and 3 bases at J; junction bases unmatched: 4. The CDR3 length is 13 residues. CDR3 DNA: TGTGCCAGCACGACAGGGGAGTACACTGAAGCTTTCTTT. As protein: CASTTGEYTEAFF.

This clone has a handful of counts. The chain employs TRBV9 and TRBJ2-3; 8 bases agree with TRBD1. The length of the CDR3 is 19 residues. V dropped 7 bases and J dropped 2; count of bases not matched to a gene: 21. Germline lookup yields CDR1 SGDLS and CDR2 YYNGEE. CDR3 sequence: CASSRAGVRGTGLTDTQYF. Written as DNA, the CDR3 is TGTGCCAGCTCGAGGGCCGGGGTTAGGGGGACAGGACTCACAGATACGCAGTATTTT.

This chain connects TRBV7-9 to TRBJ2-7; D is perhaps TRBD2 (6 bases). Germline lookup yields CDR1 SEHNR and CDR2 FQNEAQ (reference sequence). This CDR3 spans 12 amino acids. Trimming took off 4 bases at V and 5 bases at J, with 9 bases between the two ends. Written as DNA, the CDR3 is TGTGCCAGCAGCTACGGGGAGGACGAGCAGTACGTC. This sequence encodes CASSYGEDEQYV.

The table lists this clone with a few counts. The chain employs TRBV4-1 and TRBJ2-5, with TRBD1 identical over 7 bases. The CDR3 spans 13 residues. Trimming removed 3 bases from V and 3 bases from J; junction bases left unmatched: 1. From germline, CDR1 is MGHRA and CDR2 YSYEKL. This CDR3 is CASSHDREETQYF. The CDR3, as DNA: TGCGCCAGCAGCCACGACAGGGAAGAGACCCAGTACTTC.

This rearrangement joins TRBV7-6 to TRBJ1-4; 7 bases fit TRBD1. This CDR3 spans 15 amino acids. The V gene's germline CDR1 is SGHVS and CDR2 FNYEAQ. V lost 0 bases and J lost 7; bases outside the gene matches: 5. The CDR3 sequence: CASSLAGGDGEKLFF. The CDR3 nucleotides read TGTGCCAGCAGCTTAGCAGGGGGCGACGGTGAAAAACTGTTTTTT.

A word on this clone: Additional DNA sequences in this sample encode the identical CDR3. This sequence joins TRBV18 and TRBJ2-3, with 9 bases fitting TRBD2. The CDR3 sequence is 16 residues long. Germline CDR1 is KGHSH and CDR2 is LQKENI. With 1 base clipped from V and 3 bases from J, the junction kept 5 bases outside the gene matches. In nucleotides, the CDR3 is TGTGCCAGCTCACCACTACCGGGACTAGCAACAGATACGCAGTATTTT. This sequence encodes CASSPLPGLATDTQYF.

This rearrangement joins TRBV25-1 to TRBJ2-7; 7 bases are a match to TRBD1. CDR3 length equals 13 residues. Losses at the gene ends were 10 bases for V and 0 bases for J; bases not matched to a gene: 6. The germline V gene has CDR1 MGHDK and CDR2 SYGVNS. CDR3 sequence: CATTGTASYEQYF. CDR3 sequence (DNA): TGTGCCACCACCGGGACAGCCTCCTACGAGCAGTACTTC.

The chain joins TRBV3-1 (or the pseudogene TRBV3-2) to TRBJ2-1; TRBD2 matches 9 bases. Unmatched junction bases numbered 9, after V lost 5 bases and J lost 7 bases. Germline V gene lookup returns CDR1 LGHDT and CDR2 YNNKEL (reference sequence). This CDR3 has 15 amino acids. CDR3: CASSYWASGKNEQFF. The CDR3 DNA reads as TGTGCCAGCAGCTATTGGGCTAGCGGGAAGAATGAGCAGTTCTTC.

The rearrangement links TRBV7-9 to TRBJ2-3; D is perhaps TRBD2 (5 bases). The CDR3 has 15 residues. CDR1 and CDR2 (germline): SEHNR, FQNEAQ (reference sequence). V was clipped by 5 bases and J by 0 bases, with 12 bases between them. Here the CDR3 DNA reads TGTGCCAGCAGCCCAGGACTGGCCAGCACAGATACGCAGTATTTT. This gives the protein CASSPGLASTDTQYF.

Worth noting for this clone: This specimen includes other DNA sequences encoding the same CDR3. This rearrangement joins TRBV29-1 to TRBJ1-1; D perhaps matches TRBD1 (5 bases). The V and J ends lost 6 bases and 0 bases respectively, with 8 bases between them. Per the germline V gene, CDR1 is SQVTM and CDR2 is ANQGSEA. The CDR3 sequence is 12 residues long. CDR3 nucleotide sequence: TGCAGCGTGACAGTCATGAACACTGAAGCTTTCTTT. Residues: CSVTVMNTEAFF.

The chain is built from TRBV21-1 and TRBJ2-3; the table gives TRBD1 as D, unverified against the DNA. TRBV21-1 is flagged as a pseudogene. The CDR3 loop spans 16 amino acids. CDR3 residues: CASSLRPGQGGDTQYF. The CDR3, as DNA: TGTGCCAGCAGCCTACGACCGGGACAGGGGGGAGATACGCAGTATTTT.

DNA of the CDR3: TGTGCCAGCAGCGTCCTGACTGACTCCTACGAGCAGTACTTC. Amino acid sequence: CASSVLTDSYEQYF. This chain uses TRBV9 with TRBJ2-7, with D unresolved. Trimming left V 2 bases short and J 0 bases short, with 9 bases between. The length of the CDR3 is 14 residues. Looked up from germline, CDR1 is SGDLS and CDR2 is YYNGEE.

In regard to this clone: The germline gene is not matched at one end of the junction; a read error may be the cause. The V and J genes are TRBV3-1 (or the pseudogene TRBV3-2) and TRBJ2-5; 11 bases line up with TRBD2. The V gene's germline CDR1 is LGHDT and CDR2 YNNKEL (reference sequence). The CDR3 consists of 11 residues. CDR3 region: CASRATSGAHF. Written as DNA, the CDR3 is TGTGCCAGCAGAGCGACTAGCGGGGCCCACTTC.

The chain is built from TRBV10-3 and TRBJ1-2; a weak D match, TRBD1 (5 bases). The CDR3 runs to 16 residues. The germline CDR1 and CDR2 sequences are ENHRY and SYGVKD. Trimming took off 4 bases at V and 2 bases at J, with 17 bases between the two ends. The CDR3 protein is CAISGNSGPKNYGYTF. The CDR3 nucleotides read TGTGCCATCAGTGGAAATTCAGGGCCCAAGAACTATGGCTACACCTTC.

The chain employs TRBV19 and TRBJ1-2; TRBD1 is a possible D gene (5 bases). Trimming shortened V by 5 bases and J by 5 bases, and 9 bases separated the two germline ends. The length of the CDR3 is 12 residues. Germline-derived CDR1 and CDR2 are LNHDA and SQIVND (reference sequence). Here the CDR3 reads CASSLGRYGYTF. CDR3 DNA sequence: TGTGCCAGTAGTCTGGGGCGATATGGCTACACCTTC.